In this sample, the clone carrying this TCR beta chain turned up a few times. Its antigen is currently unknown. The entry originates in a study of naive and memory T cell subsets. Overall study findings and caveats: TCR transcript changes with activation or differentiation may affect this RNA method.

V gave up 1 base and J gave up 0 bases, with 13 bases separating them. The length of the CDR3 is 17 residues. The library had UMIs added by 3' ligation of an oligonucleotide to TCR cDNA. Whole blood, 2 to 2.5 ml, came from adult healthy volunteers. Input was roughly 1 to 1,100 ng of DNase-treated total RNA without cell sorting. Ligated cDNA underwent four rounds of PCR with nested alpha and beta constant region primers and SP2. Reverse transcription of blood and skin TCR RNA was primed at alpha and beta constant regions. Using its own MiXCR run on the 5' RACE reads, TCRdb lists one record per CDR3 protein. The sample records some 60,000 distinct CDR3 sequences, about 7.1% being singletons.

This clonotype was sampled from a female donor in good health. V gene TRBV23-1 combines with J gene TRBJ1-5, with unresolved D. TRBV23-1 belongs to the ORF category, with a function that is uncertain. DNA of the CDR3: TGCGCCAGCAGTCAATTTATCTCCTCTTATAGCAATCAGCCCCAGCATTTT. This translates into CASSQFISSYSNQPQHF.